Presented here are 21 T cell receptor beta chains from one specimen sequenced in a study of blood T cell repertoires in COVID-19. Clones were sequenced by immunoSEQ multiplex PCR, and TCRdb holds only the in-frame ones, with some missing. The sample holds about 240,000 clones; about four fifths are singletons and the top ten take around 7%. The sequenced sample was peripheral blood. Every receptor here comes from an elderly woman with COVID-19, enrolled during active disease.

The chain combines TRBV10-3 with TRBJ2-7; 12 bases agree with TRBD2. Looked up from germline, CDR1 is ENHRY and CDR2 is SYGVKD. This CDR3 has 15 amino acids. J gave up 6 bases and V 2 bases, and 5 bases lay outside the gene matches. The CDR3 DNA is TGTGCCATCAGTGAGCCGGGACTAGCGGGCGTCGAGCAGTACTTC. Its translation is CAISEPGLAGVEQYF.

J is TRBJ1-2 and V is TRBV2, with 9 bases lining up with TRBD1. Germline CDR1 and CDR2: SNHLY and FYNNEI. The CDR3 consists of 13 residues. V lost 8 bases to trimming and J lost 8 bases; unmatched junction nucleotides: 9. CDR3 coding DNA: TGTGCCAGCTTCCCACAGGGGGCGTACGGCTACACCTTC. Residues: CASFPQGAYGYTF.

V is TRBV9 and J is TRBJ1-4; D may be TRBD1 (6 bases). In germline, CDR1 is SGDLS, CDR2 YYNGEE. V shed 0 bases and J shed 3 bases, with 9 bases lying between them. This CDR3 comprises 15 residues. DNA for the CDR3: TGTGCCAGCAGCGTAGCTGAGGGGGCTAATGAAAAACTGTTTTTT. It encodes CASSVAEGANEKLFF.

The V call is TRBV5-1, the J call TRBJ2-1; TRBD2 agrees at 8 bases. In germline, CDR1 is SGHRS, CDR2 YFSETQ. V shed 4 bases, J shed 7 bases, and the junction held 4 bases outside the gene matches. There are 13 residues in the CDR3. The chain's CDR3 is CASSPLAGNEQFF. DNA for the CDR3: TGCGCCAGCAGCCCCCTAGCGGGTAATGAGCAGTTCTTC.

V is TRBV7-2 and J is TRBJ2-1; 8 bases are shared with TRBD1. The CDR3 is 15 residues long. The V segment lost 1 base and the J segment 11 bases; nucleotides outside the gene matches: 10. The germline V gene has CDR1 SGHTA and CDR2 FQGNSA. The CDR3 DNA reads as TGTGCCAGCAGCTTAGGTCCGGGACAGGAAATTAAGCAGTTCTTC. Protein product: CASSLGPGQEIKQFF.

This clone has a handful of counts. CDR3: CASSLGSSYNEQFF. CDR3 bases: TGTGCCAGCAGCTTGGGGAGCTCCTACAATGAGCAGTTCTTC. The V and J genes are TRBV7-9 and TRBJ2-1, with D possibly matching TRBD2 (5 bases). CDR3 size: 14 residues. V was shortened by 3 bases and J by 0 bases, with 6 bases between the two germline ends. The V gene's germline CDR1 is SEHNR and CDR2 FQNEAQ (reference sequence).

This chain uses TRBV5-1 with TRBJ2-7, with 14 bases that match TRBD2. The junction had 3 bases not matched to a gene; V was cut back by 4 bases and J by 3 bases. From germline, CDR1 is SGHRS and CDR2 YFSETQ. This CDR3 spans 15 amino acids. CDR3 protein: CASSPGTSGGYEQYF. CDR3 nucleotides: TGCGCCAGCAGCCCGGGGACTAGCGGGGGCTACGAGCAGTACTTC.

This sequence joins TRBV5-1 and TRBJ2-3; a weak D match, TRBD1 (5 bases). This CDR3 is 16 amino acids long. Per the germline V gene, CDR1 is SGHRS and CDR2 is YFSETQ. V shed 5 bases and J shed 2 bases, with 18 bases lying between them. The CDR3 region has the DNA TGCGCCAGCAGGACCCAACAGGTGGAGCTCACAGATACGCAGTATTTT. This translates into CASRTQQVELTDTQYF.

The CDR3 region has the DNA TGTGCCAGCAGCTGGCGGACAGGGAATCCTTTCTTT. It is translated as CASSWRTGNPFF. The V call is TRBV5-8, the J call TRBJ1-1, with 8 bases lining up with TRBD1. The length of the CDR3 is 12 residues. Germline values: CDR1 SGHTS, CDR2 YDEGEE. The V gene end was trimmed by 3 bases and the J gene end by 12 bases; junction bases not matched to a gene: 7.

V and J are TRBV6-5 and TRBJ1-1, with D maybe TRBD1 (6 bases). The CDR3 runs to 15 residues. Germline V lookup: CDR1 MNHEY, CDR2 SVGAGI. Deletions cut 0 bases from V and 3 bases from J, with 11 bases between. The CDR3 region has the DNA TGTGCCAGCAGTTACTCGAACAGGGTTGACACTGAAGCTTTCTTT. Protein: CASSYSNRVDTEAFF.

The CDR3, as DNA: TGCGCCAGCAGACGAGAGACAGGGTCGGGTGAGCAGTTCTTC. Translated, it gives CASRRETGSGEQFF. The genes are TRBV5-1 and TRBJ2-1; 7 bases agree with TRBD1. The germline gives CDR1 SGHRS, CDR2 YFSETQ. The CDR3 extends over 14 amino acids. V shed 5 bases, J shed 9 bases, and the junction held 11 bases outside the gene matches.

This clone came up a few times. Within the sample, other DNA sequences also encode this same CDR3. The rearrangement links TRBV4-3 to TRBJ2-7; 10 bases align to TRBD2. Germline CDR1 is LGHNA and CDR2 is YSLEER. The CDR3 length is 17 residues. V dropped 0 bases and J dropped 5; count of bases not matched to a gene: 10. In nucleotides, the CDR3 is TGCGCCAGCAGCCAAGATCGCCTAGCGGGAGAACTGGACGAGCAGTACTTC. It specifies CASSQDRLAGELDEQYF.

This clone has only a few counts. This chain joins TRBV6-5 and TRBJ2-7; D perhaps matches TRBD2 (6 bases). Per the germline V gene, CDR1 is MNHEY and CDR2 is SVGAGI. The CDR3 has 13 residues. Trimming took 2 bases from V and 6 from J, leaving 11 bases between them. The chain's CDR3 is CASSYGMGGEQYF. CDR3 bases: TGTGCCAGCAGTTACGGTATGGGAGGCGAGCAGTACTTC.

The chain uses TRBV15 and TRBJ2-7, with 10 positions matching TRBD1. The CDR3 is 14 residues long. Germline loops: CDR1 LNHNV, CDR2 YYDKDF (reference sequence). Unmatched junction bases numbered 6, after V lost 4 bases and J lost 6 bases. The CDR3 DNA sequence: TGTGCCACCAGCAAACGGGACAGGGGCTCCGAGCAGTACTTC. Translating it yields CATSKRDRGSEQYF.

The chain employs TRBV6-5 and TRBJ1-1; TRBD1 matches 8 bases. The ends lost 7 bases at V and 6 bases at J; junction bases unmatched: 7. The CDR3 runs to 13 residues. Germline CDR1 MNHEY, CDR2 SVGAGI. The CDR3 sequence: CASTPGTGAEAFF. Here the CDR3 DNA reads TGTGCCAGCACCCCCGGGACAGGAGCTGAAGCTTTCTTT.

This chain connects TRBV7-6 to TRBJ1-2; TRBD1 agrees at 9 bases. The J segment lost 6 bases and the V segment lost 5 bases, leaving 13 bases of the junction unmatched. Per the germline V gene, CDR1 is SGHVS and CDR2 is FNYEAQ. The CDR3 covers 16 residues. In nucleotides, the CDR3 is TGTGCCAGCAGCCCTAGGGAAGCTGGACAGGGGCATGGCTACACCTTC. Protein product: CASSPREAGQGHGYTF.

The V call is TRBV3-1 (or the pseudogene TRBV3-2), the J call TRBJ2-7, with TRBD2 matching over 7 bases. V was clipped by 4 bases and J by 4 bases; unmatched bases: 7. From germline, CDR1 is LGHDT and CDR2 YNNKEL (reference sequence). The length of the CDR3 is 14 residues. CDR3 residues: CASSPLGGIYEQYF. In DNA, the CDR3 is TGTGCCAGCAGCCCACTGGGAGGGATATACGAGCAGTACTTC.

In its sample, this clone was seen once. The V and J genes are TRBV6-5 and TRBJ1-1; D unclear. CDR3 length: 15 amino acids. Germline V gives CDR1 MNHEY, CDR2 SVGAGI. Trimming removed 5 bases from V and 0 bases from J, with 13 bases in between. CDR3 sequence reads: CASSPRGTLNTEAFF. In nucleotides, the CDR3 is TGTGCCAGCAGTCCTAGAGGTACTTTGAACACTGAAGCTTTCTTT.

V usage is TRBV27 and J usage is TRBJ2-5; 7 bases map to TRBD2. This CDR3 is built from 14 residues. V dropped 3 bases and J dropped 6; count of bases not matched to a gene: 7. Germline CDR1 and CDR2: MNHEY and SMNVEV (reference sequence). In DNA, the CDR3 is TGTGCCAGCAGTTTGTCGGGAGGACGGCAGACCCAGTACTTC. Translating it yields CASSLSGGRQTQYF.

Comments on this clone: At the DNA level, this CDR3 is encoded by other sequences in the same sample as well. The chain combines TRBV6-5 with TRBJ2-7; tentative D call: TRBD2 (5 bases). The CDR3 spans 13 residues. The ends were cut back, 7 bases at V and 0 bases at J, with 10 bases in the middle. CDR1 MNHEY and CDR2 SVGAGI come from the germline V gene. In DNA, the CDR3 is TGTGCCAGCACCGGAGGCCTCTCCTACGAGCAGTACTTC. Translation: CASTGGLSYEQYF.

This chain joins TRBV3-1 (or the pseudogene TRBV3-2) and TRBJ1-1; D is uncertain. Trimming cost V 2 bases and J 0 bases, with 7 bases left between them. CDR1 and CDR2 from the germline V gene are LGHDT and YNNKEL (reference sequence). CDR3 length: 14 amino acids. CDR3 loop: CASSQHPMNTEAFF. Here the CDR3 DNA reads TGTGCCAGCAGCCAACATCCCATGAACACTGAAGCTTTCTTT.